A selection of T cell receptor beta chains follows, all from one sample in a study of blood T cell repertoires in COVID-19. Assay used: immunoSEQ multiplex PCR; TCRdb lists only in-frame clones, some missing. This repertoire shows 150,000 to 250,000 clones, approximately 84% found once; its top ten account for 6.9%. What was sequenced was peripheral blood. The receptors stem from a human donor with acute or convalescent COVID-19. The donor label of this sample is uncertain. Both conserved end residues are part of each CDR3. Each record gives: J gene, D gene, clone size, V gene, CDR3 protein, CDR3 DNA. D genes are given only for firm matches. Part of the rows lack a size; the others show once, few, many or a class for expanded clones.

j_gene: TRBJ1-2
d_gene: TRBD1
abundance: .
v_gene: TRBV19
CDR3aa: CASLRGENYGYTF
CDR3nt: TGTGCCAGTCTCAGGGGGGAGAACTATGGCTACACCTTC

j_gene: TRBJ1-2
d_gene: .
abundance: .
v_gene: TRBV29-1
CDR3aa: CSVAGGGGYTF
CDR3nt: TGCAGCGTTGCCGGGGGAGGTGGCTACACCTTC

j_gene: TRBJ2-3
d_gene: TRBD2
abundance: .
v_gene: TRBV14
CDR3aa: CASSRFTSGTDTQYF
CDR3nt: TGTGCCAGCAGCCGTTTCACTAGCGGAACAGATACGCAGTATTTT

j_gene: TRBJ1-4
d_gene: .
abundance: few
v_gene: TRBV2
CDR3aa: CASSAQAEKLFF
CDR3nt: TGTGCCAGCAGCGCCCAGGCGGAAAAACTGTTTTTT

j_gene: TRBJ2-7
d_gene: TRBD2
abundance: .
v_gene: TRBV15
CDR3aa: CATSAGLAGVYEQYF
CDR3nt: TGTGCCACCAGCGCTGGACTAGCGGGGGTCTACGAGCAGTACTTC

j_gene: TRBJ1-5
d_gene: .
abundance: few
v_gene: TRBV23-1
CDR3aa: CASNPTPTGRNQPQHF
CDR3nt: TGCGCCAGCAACCCGACCCCGACAGGCCGCAATCAGCCCCAGCATTTT

j_gene: TRBJ2-7
d_gene: .
abundance: few
v_gene: TRBV30
CDR3aa: CAWVKLNEQYF
CDR3nt: TGTGCCTGGGTTAAACTCAACGAGCAGTACTTC

j_gene: TRBJ2-1
d_gene: TRBD1
abundance: few
v_gene: TRBV2
CDR3aa: CASTRDRGYNEQFF
CDR3nt: TGTGCCAGCACCCGGGACAGGGGATACAATGAGCAGTTCTTC

j_gene: TRBJ2-3
d_gene: .
abundance: .
v_gene: TRBV7-9
CDR3aa: CASSREGSTDTQYF
CDR3nt: TGTGCCAGCAGCCGTGAGGGTAGCACAGATACGCAGTATTTT

j_gene: TRBJ2-7
d_gene: TRBD2
abundance: .
v_gene: TRBV9
CDR3aa: CASSGGAPGLAGGSYEQYF
CDR3nt: TGTGCCAGCAGCGGAGGGGCACCGGGACTAGCGGGAGGCTCCTACGAGCAGTACTTC

j_gene: TRBJ1-5
d_gene: .
abundance: .
v_gene: TRBV7-9
CDR3aa: CASSLAAGRSQPQHF
CDR3nt: TGTGCCAGCAGCTTAGCAGCAGGGAGGAGTCAGCCCCAGCATTTT

j_gene: TRBJ2-7
d_gene: TRBD2
abundance: .
v_gene: TRBV5-6
CDR3aa: CASSLGSTSGSWEQYF
CDR3nt: TGTGCCAGCAGCTTGGGCTCGACTAGCGGGAGCTGGGAGCAGTACTTC

j_gene: TRBJ1-1
d_gene: .
abundance: .
v_gene: TRBV6-5
CDR3aa: CASSQTGANTEAFF
CDR3nt: TGTGCCAGCAGTCAGACAGGAGCGAACACTGAAGCTTTCTTT

j_gene: TRBJ2-5
d_gene: TRBD2
abundance: .
v_gene: TRBV18
CDR3aa: CASSRSGEETQYF
CDR3nt: TGTGCCAGCTCACGTAGCGGGGAAGAGACCCAGTACTTC

j_gene: TRBJ1-2
d_gene: TRBD1
abundance: .
v_gene: TRBV12-5
CDR3aa: CASGLVYTGTGINGYTF
CDR3nt: TGTGCTAGTGGTTTGGTATATACCGGGACAGGGATTAATGGCTACACCTTC

j_gene: TRBJ1-2
d_gene: TRBD1
abundance: .
v_gene: TRBV11-2
CDR3aa: CASSPDRGNYGYTF
CDR3nt: TGTGCCAGCAGTCCTGACAGGGGTAACTATGGCTACACCTTC

j_gene: TRBJ1-5
d_gene: TRBD1
abundance: few
v_gene: TRBV3-1/TRBV3-2
CDR3aa: CASSQWGTGIDQPQHF
CDR3nt: TGTGCCAGCAGCCAGTGGGGGACAGGGATCGACCAGCCCCAGCATTTT

j_gene: TRBJ2-1
d_gene: TRBD2
abundance: .
v_gene: TRBV30
CDR3aa: CAWSKTRTSGTPNEQFF
CDR3nt: TGTGCCTGGAGTAAAACCCGGACTAGCGGGACTCCCAATGAGCAGTTCTTC

j_gene: TRBJ1-4
d_gene: TRBD1
abundance: .
v_gene: TRBV18
CDR3aa: CASSRDSGNEKLFF
CDR3nt: TGTGCCAGCTCACGGGACAGCGGTAATGAAAAACTGTTTTTT

j_gene: TRBJ1-2
d_gene: .
abundance: .
v_gene: TRBV19
CDR3aa: CASEGNEGYTF
CDR3nt: TGTGCCAGTGAGGGAAACGAAGGCTACACCTTC

j_gene: TRBJ2-1
d_gene: TRBD2
abundance: once
v_gene: TRBV7-3
CDR3aa: CASSQLAGKGNEQFF
CDR3nt: TGTGCCAGCAGCCAACTAGCGGGAAAGGGCAATGAGCAGTTCTTC

j_gene: TRBJ2-1
d_gene: TRBD2
abundance: .
v_gene: TRBV6-5
CDR3aa: CASSTPTSGRNEQFF
CDR3nt: TGTGCCAGCAGTACGCCTACTAGCGGGAGAAATGAGCAGTTCTTC

j_gene: TRBJ1-3
d_gene: .
abundance: once
v_gene: TRBV11-2
CDR3aa: CASSLRPGPSGNTIYF
CDR3nt: TGTGCCAGCAGCTTACGCCCAGGGCCGTCTGGAAACACCATATATTTT

j_gene: TRBJ2-3
d_gene: .
abundance: .
v_gene: TRBV4-1
CDR3aa: CASSPTAVISTDTQYF
CDR3nt: TGCGCCAGCAGCCCTACCGCGGTCATTAGCACAGATACGCAGTATTTT

j_gene: TRBJ1-6
d_gene: .
abundance: .
v_gene: TRBV3-1/TRBV3-2
CDR3aa: CASSRAGAGTLHF
CDR3nt: TGTGCCAGCAGCCGGGCCGGCGCGGGGACCCTCCACTTT

j_gene: TRBJ1-6
d_gene: .
abundance: .
v_gene: TRBV30
CDR3aa: CAWSVPGAKPLHF
CDR3nt: TGTGCCTGGAGTGTCCCGGGTGCCAAACCCCTCCACTTT

j_gene: TRBJ2-1
d_gene: .
abundance: .
v_gene: TRBV5-1
CDR3aa: CASSSQGLERNNEQFF
CDR3nt: TGCGCCAGCAGCTCGCAGGGACTGGAGAGAAACAATGAGCAGTTCTTC

j_gene: TRBJ1-2
d_gene: .
abundance: .
v_gene: TRBV3-1/TRBV3-2
CDR3aa: CASSQVGGPYGYTF
CDR3nt: TGTGCCAGCAGCCAAGTTGGAGGTCCCTATGGCTACACCTTC

j_gene: TRBJ1-1
d_gene: TRBD1
abundance: .
v_gene: TRBV7-8
CDR3aa: CASSLARDSEAFF
CDR3nt: TGTGCCAGCAGCTTAGCGCGGGACAGTGAAGCTTTCTTT

j_gene: TRBJ2-7
d_gene: TRBD2
abundance: once
v_gene: TRBV2
CDR3aa: CASSEKTTSAISYEQYF
CDR3nt: TGTGCCAGCAGTGAGAAAACTACTAGCGCGATATCCTACGAGCAGTACTTC

j_gene: TRBJ1-1
d_gene: TRBD1
abundance: few
v_gene: TRBV28
CDR3aa: CASSHSLRQGNTEAFF
CDR3nt: TGTGCCAGCAGTCACTCACTAAGACAGGGGAACACTGAAGCTTTCTTT

j_gene: TRBJ2-1
d_gene: TRBD2
abundance: .
v_gene: TRBV7-2
CDR3aa: CASSRRVAGGPFNEQFF
CDR3nt: TGTGCCAGCAGCCGGCGAGTAGCGGGAGGGCCGTTCAATGAGCAGTTCTTC

j_gene: TRBJ1-4
d_gene: TRBD1
abundance: .
v_gene: TRBV7-2
CDR3aa: CASSLAGRGPEKLFF
CDR3nt: TGTGCCAGCAGCTTAGCGGGCAGGGGGCCTGAAAAACTGTTTTTT

j_gene: TRBJ2-2
d_gene: TRBD1
abundance: .
v_gene: TRBV10-1
CDR3aa: CASSETAGGTGELFF
CDR3nt: TGCGCCAGCAGTGAGACCGCAGGGGGCACCGGGGAGCTGTTTTTT

j_gene: TRBJ2-3
d_gene: .
abundance: .
v_gene: TRBV11-2
CDR3aa: CASIYTTGSTDTQYF
CDR3nt: TGTGCCAGCATATACACGACCGGGAGCACAGATACGCAGTATTTT

j_gene: TRBJ2-7
d_gene: TRBD1
abundance: .
v_gene: TRBV5-4
CDR3aa: CATSRTGGNEQYF
CDR3nt: TGTGCCACCTCTCGGACAGGGGGCAACGAGCAGTACTTC

j_gene: TRBJ1-6
d_gene: TRBD1
abundance: .
v_gene: TRBV3-1/TRBV3-2
CDR3aa: CASSQLTGGDSPLHF
CDR3nt: TGTGCCAGCAGCCAACTGACAGGGGGTGATTCACCCCTCCACTTT

j_gene: TRBJ2-5
d_gene: TRBD1
abundance: .
v_gene: TRBV9
CDR3aa: CASSGTGGHETQYF
CDR3nt: TGTGCCAGCAGCGGGACAGGGGGGCATGAGACCCAGTACTTC

j_gene: TRBJ2-7
d_gene: TRBD1
abundance: .
v_gene: TRBV10-1
CDR3aa: CASSEGTARSDEQYF
CDR3nt: TGCGCCAGCAGTGAAGGGACAGCCAGATCGGACGAGCAGTACTTC

j_gene: TRBJ2-2
d_gene: TRBD2
abundance: .
v_gene: TRBV6-1
CDR3aa: CASSEGVSGLYTGELFF
CDR3nt: TGTGCCAGCAGTGAAGGGGTTAGCGGGCTATACACCGGGGAGCTGTTTTTT

j_gene: TRBJ1-2
d_gene: TRBD1
abundance: .
v_gene: TRBV9
CDR3aa: CASSETPAGQGIIGYTF
CDR3nt: TGTGCCAGCAGCGAAACTCCCGCGGGACAGGGGATAATTGGCTACACCTTC

j_gene: TRBJ2-1
d_gene: .
abundance: .
v_gene: TRBV7-9
CDR3aa: CASSRTRRGLDNEQFF
CDR3nt: TGTGCCAGCAGCCGGACCCGAAGGGGGTTAGACAATGAGCAGTTCTTC

j_gene: TRBJ2-1
d_gene: TRBD1
abundance: .
v_gene: TRBV6-5
CDR3aa: CASSYSGQGHDEQFF
CDR3nt: TGTGCCAGCAGTTACTCGGGACAGGGACACGATGAGCAGTTCTTC

j_gene: TRBJ2-1
d_gene: TRBD2
abundance: few
v_gene: TRBV9
CDR3aa: CASSAGPSYSGNNEQFF
CDR3nt: TGTGCCAGCAGCGCCGGACCCTCATATAGCGGGAACAATGAGCAGTTCTTC

j_gene: TRBJ2-6
d_gene: .
abundance: .
v_gene: TRBV7-2
CDR3aa: CASSLRGRGSGGANVLTF
CDR3nt: TGTGCCAGCAGCTTAAGGGGCAGGGGCTCTGGGGGGGCCAACGTCCTGACTTTC

j_gene: TRBJ2-7
d_gene: TRBD2
abundance: .
v_gene: TRBV7-8
CDR3aa: CASSATSGSSYEQYF
CDR3nt: TGTGCCAGCAGCGCCACTAGCGGGAGCTCCTACGAGCAGTACTTC

j_gene: TRBJ2-7
d_gene: .
abundance: .
v_gene: TRBV6-2/TRBV6-3
CDR3aa: CASSQNRVHEQYF
CDR3nt: TGTGCCAGCAGTCAAAACAGGGTCCACGAGCAGTACTTC

j_gene: TRBJ1-2
d_gene: .
abundance: .
v_gene: TRBV3-1/TRBV3-2
CDR3aa: CASSEAGSYGYTF
CDR3nt: TGTGCCAGCAGCGAAGCGGGTTCCTATGGCTACACCTTC

j_gene: TRBJ1-2
d_gene: .
abundance: .
v_gene: TRBV6-1
CDR3aa: CASSETIQFFATF
CDR3nt: TGTGCCAGCAGTGAAACGATACAGTTCTTTGCGACCTTC

j_gene: TRBJ2-7
d_gene: TRBD2
abundance: once
v_gene: TRBV27
CDR3aa: CASSHSLAGDEQYF
CDR3nt: TGTGCCAGCAGCCACTCCCTAGCGGGAGACGAGCAGTACTTC